The 14 T cell receptor beta chains listed next were all sequenced from one sample in a study of cytomegalovirus exposure and HLA in healthy donors. Researchers ran the PCR with 60 Vbeta and 13 Jbeta primers. Method: immunoSEQ multiplex PCR; TCRdb's copy keeps in-frame clones and lacks some. The repertoire has roughly 160,000 clones, around 77% of them found once; the top ten carry roughly 1.7%. Sequencing was done on a sample of PBMCs. The receptor set was obtained from a young woman in good health and CMV-seronegative.

This clone was seen a single time. The chain employs TRBV6-1 and TRBJ2-7; 8 bases fit TRBD1. V was pared by 4 bases and J by 3 bases, with 2 bases of the junction left unmatched. The CDR3 spans 13 residues. Germline V gives CDR1 MNHNS, CDR2 SASEGT. DNA for the CDR3: TGTGCCAGCAGTGCACAGGGGGGCTACGAGCAGTACTTC. Its translation: CASSAQGGYEQYF.

The rearrangement uses TRBV5-4 and TRBJ1-2, with TRBD1 matching 12 bases. J gave up 4 bases and V 4 bases, and 11 bases lay outside the gene matches. Germline lookup yields CDR1 SGHNT and CDR2 YYREEE (reference sequence). The CDR3 length is 17 residues. The CDR3 DNA is TGTGCCAGCAGCCCAGGGACAGGGGGCTCATCGGGCTATGGCTACACCTTC. Residues: CASSPGTGGSSGYGYTF. The variable domain in full, completed from reference TRBV5-4 and TRBJ1-2, reads ETGVTQSPTHLIKTRGQQVTLRCSSQSGHNTVSWYQQALGQGPQFIFQYYREEENGRGNFPPRFSGLQFPNYSSELNVNALELDDSALYLCASSPGTGGSSGYGYTFGSGTRLTVV.

V is TRBV30 and J is TRBJ2-3; weak D call: TRBD1 (5 bases). Germline V gives CDR1 GTSNPN, CDR2 SVGIG (reference sequence). The CDR3 is made up of 14 amino acids. Deletions cut 3 bases from V and 0 bases from J, with 10 bases between. CDR3 nucleotides: TGTGCCTGGAGCAGGGTCATTAGCACAGATACGCAGTATTTT. This encodes CAWSRVISTDTQYF.

This clone was found many times. The chain's CDR3 is CASSLGQVDTEAFF. The CDR3 DNA reads as TGTGCCAGCAGCTTAGGACAGGTTGACACTGAAGCTTTCTTT. This chain uses TRBV7-8 with TRBJ1-1; D perhaps matches TRBD1 (6 bases). Germline V gene sequence: CDR1 SGHVS, CDR2 FQNEAQ. This CDR3 region has 14 residues. The V end lost 1 base, the J end lost 3 bases, and 9 bases lay between the germline ends. The whole variable domain, remainder taken from reference TRBV7-8 and TRBJ1-1, is GAGVSQSPRYKVAKRGQDVALRCDPISGHVSLFWYQQALGQGPEFLTYFQNEAQLDKSGLPSDRFFAERPEGSVSTLKIQRTQQEDSAVYLCASSLGQVDTEAFFGQGTRLTVV.

The rearrangement joins TRBV15 to TRBJ2-7; 7 bases match TRBD1. Germline CDR1 reads LNHNV; CDR2 reads YYDKDF (reference sequence). This CDR3 has 13 amino acids. V was pared by 9 bases and J by 2 bases, with 7 bases of the junction left unmatched. CDR3 residues: CATRSQGAYEQYF. The CDR3 DNA sequence: TGTGCCACGAGGAGCCAGGGGGCCTACGAGCAGTACTTC.

The rearrangement links TRBV9 to TRBJ2-2, with TRBD2 identical over 7 bases. With V trimmed by 0 bases and J by 6 bases, 5 bases remained unmatched. There are 15 residues in the CDR3. Per the germline V gene, CDR1 is SGDLS and CDR2 is YYNGEE. In DNA, the CDR3 is TGTGCCAGCAGCGTAGGGACTAGTCCTTCCGGGGAGCTGTTTTTT. Translating gives CASSVGTSPSGELFF.

The rearrangement joins TRBV6-5 to TRBJ1-2; D uncertain. Germline loops: CDR1 MNHEY, CDR2 SVGAGI. CDR3 length: 13 residues. The germline V and J ends were trimmed by 6 bases and 0 bases, with 8 bases remaining between them. This chain's CDR3 is CASSSRANYGYTF. CDR3 coding DNA: TGTGCCAGCAGCTCACGGGCTAACTATGGCTACACCTTC.

The chain joins TRBV7-2 to TRBJ2-7; a weak D match, TRBD1 (7 bases). Trimming shortened V by 4 bases and J by 3 bases, and 10 bases separated the two germline ends. CDR1 SGHTA and CDR2 FQGNSA come from the germline V gene. This CDR3 spans 13 amino acids. CDR3 protein: CASSSQGGYEQYF. The CDR3 DNA reads TGTGCCAGCAGCTCTCAGGGGGGCTACGAGCAGTACTTC.

V gene TRBV7-9 combines with J gene TRBJ2-7; D is unclear. V was pared by 5 bases and J by 3 bases, with 11 bases between. From germline, CDR1 is SEHNR and CDR2 FQNEAQ (reference sequence). The CDR3 consists of 13 residues. The CDR3 here is CASSPSSGYEQYF. The CDR3, as DNA: TGTGCCAGCAGCCCTAGTTCGGGCTACGAGCAGTACTTC.

The chain carries TRBV15 and TRBJ2-5; TRBD1 matches at 9 bases. The CDR3 runs 16 residues. Germline V gives CDR1 LNHNV, CDR2 YYDKDF (reference sequence). Losses at the gene ends were 0 bases for V and 4 bases for J; bases not matched to a gene: 6. The CDR3 sequence is CATSRDRGQGRETQYF. CDR3 DNA sequence: TGTGCCACCAGCAGAGATCGAGGACAGGGGAGAGAGACCCAGTACTTC.

The CDR3 DNA reads TGTGCCATCAGTGAGCCGGGACAGGTCCGAAGCACTGAAGCTTTCTTT. Its translation: CAISEPGQVRSTEAFF. The rearrangement uses TRBV10-3 and TRBJ1-1, with 8 bases matching TRBD1. J lost 4 bases, V lost 2 bases, and 9 bases had no gene match. CDR1 ENHRY and CDR2 SYGVKD come from the germline V gene. CDR3 length: 16 amino acids.

This chain links TRBV2 with TRBJ1-5, with TRBD1 as a possible D gene (6 bases). Germline values: CDR1 SNHLY, CDR2 FYNNEI. V was trimmed by 1 base and J by 0 bases, leaving 10 bases between them. This CDR3 comprises 16 residues. In DNA form, the CDR3 reads TGTGCCAGCAGTGAAGGGACAGTCCCTAGCAATCAGCCCCAGCATTTT. Translating gives CASSEGTVPSNQPQHF. The full variable domain, rest sourced from reference TRBV2 and TRBJ1-5, is EPEVTQTPSHQVTQMGQEVILRCVPISNHLYFYWYRQILGQKVEFLVSFYNNEISEKSEIFDDQFSVERPDGSNFTLKIRSTKLEDSAMYFCASSEGTVPSNQPQHFGDGTRLSIL.

This chain connects TRBV4-1 to TRBJ1-3; D remains ambiguous. The CDR3 contains 16 residues. The germline V gene has CDR1 MGHRA and CDR2 YSYEKL. Trimming shortened V by 0 bases and J by 0 bases, and 9 bases separated the two germline ends. The CDR3 reads CASSQDGLSSGNTIYF. The CDR3 nucleotides read TGCGCCAGCAGCCAAGACGGTCTCTCCTCTGGAAACACCATATATTTT.

This rearrangement joins TRBV13 to TRBJ1-2; TRBD1 agrees at 9 bases. The CDR3 is 14 amino acids. The trim removed 5 bases at V and 5 bases at J, leaving 6 bases unmatched. The germline CDR1 and CDR2 sequences are PRHDT and FYEKMQ (reference sequence). CDR3 DNA sequence: TGTGCCAGCAGCGCGGACAGGGGCGGATATGGCTACACCTTC. Its translation is CASSADRGGYGYTF.